This TCR beta chain emerged from a study of a mutant IDH1 vaccine in newly diagnosed glioma. As for the study in general: Before enrollment, the patients had been treated with radiotherapy alone, temozolomide alone, or both together. Most of them had received both.

As to time point: baseline, week 1 (first vaccination visit). The treatment: pre-vaccination baseline after standard-of-care therapy. Germline V gives CDR1 MNHEY, CDR2 SVGAGI. With V trimmed by 7 bases and J by 3 bases, 6 bases remained unmatched. This CDR3 comprises 15 residues. Profiled with immunoSEQ multiplex PCR; TCRdb holds only in-frame clones, not every one. This table has 45,000 to 65,000 clones, about four fifths appearing once. The sequenced sample was PBMCs, obtained from a glioma patient treated with radiotherapy, temozolomide or both. This chain uses TRBV6-5 with TRBJ2-6, with 7 bases fitting TRBD2. This sequence was found in a man between 18 and 35 years old with glioma. CDR3 coding DNA: TGTGCCAGCAACCAAGCGGGGAATGGGGCCAACGTCCTGACTTTC. It yields the protein CASNQAGNGANVLTF.